The 27 T cell receptor beta chains below all came from one sample that was sequenced in a study of T-cell reconstitution after alpha-beta-depleted transplantation in children. For TCRbeta, the library was prepared with unique molecular identifiers. Each CDR3 protein is one row after TCRdb ran MiXCR on the PCR reads. The table includes 490,000 or so distinct CDR3 sequences, 9.5% to 15% detected once. The sample was PBMCs from the stem cell graft donor, taken from the stem cell graft. The source of these receptors is a human donor who donated a stem cell graft to a child with combined immunodeficiency.

In DNA form, the CDR3 reads TGCGCCAGCAGCGAGACAGGGGATGGAACAGATACGCAGTATTTT. This gives the protein CASSETGDGTDTQYF. The rearrangement uses TRBV5-1 and TRBJ2-3; 8 nucleotides align to TRBD1. Germline CDR1 reads SGHRS; CDR2 reads YFSETQ. J gave up 3 bases and V 4 bases, and 7 bases lay outside the gene matches. The CDR3 length is 15 residues. Complete variable domain (other parts from reference TRBV5-1 and TRBJ2-3): KAGVTQTPRYLIKTRGQQVTLSCSPISGHRSVSWYQQTPGQGLQFLFEYFSETQRNKGNFPGRFSGRQFSNSRSEMNVSTLELGDSALYLCASSETGDGTDTQYFGPGTRLTVL.

This clonotype has a handful of counts. The rearrangement joins TRBV7-9 to TRBJ2-2, with unresolved D. Germline V lookup: CDR1 SEHNR, CDR2 FQNEAQ (reference sequence). The CDR3 covers 16 residues. Trimming took off 3 bases at V and 1 base at J, with 12 bases between the two ends. CDR3 in amino acids: CASSFSGPLNTGELFF. CDR3 DNA: TGTGCCAGCAGCTTCTCCGGGCCACTGAACACCGGGGAGCTGTTTTTT.

This clonotype showed up many times. The chain carries TRBV4-3 and TRBJ2-7; D unclear. Trimming took 2 bases from V and 3 from J, leaving 8 bases between them. CDR1 and CDR2 (germline): LGHNA, YSLEER. The CDR3 covers 13 residues. The CDR3 DNA follows: TGCGCCAGCAGCCAATCCGTTGGCTACGAGCAGTACTTC. This encodes CASSQSVGYEQYF.

There are many counts of this clonotype. The chain joins TRBV20-1 to TRBJ1-6; maybe TRBD1 (6 bases). The ends were cut back, 0 bases at V and 3 bases at J, with 15 bases in the middle. This CDR3 has 17 amino acids. Germline CDR1 reads DFQATT; CDR2 reads SNEGSKA (reference sequence). DNA of the CDR3: TGCAGTGCTAGAGATCGCGGGCAGGGGAACTATAATTCACCCCTCCACTTT. Protein: CSARDRGQGNYNSPLHF.

The chain employs TRBV29-1 and TRBJ2-1, with TRBD2 matching over 7 bases. Germline V gene lookup returns CDR1 SQVTM and CDR2 ANQGSEA. The CDR3 is made up of 13 amino acids. V lost 6 bases, J lost 0 bases, and 2 bases stayed unmatched. The chain's CDR3 is CSVGTISYNEQFF. For the CDR3, the DNA is TGCAGCGTAGGGACTATCTCCTACAATGAGCAGTTCTTC.

In this sample, this clonotype turned up many times. Here the CDR3 reads CASSTGPPLVFNEQFF. The CDR3 DNA follows: TGTGCCAGCTCGACAGGGCCCCCTCTCGTATTCAATGAGCAGTTCTTC. The chain recombines TRBV12-3 or TRBV12-4 with TRBJ2-1; 7 nucleotides agree with TRBD1. Trimming took 8 bases from V and 6 from J; bases not matched to a gene: 16. This CDR3 is 16 amino acids long.

This chain uses TRBV10-3 with TRBJ2-7; D is unclear. The CDR3 loop spans 12 amino acids. V gave up 2 bases and J gave up 5 bases, with 7 bases separating them. CDR1 is ENHRY and CDR2 is SYGVKD in the germline V gene. The CDR3 bases are TGTGCCATCAGTGAGGTCGCTGACGAGCAGTACTTC. Translating it yields CAISEVADEQYF.

This clonotype was seen many times. J is TRBJ2-3 and V is TRBV29-1; perhaps TRBD1 as D (5 bases). V was trimmed by 5 bases and J by 2 bases, leaving 17 bases between them. Germline CDR1 SQVTM, CDR2 ANQGSEA. The CDR3 is 15 residues long. CDR3 in amino acids: CSVSRYDSLTDTQYF. As DNA, the CDR3 is TGCAGCGTTAGTCGCTATGACAGCCTCACAGATACGCAGTATTTT.

V usage is TRBV27 and J usage is TRBJ2-3; 7 bases map to TRBD1. CDR1 is MNHEY, CDR2 SMNVEV, per germline (reference sequence). Germline trimming cut 1 base from V and 4 bases from J; bases unmatched to any gene: 5. CDR3 length: 15 amino acids. CDR3 loop: CASSLWTGAADTQYF. CDR3 DNA sequence: TGTGCCAGCAGTTTATGGACAGGAGCGGCAGATACGCAGTATTTT.

This clonotype was counted between two and nine times. The V gene is TRBV7-2, the J gene TRBJ2-2, with D perhaps assigned TRBD1 or TRBD2 (6 bases each). V was clipped by 6 bases and J by 1 base, with 15 bases between them. CDR3 length equals 16 residues. CDR1 is SGHTA, CDR2 FQGNSA, per germline. The CDR3 region has the DNA TGTGCCAGCAGTCCAATGGGGGGCCGGAACACCGGGGAGCTGTTTTTT. It translates to CASSPMGGRNTGELFF.

This clonotype turned up a few times. V usage is TRBV9 and J usage is TRBJ2-1, with 13 bases that match TRBD2. The CDR3 is made up of 16 amino acids. Unmatched junction bases numbered 7, after V lost 3 bases and J lost 7 bases. CDR1 SGDLS and CDR2 YYNGEE come from the germline V gene. CDR3 sequence (DNA): TGTGCCAGCAGCGCACAGAGGACTAGCGGGAGTAATGAGCAGTTCTTC. Its protein product is CASSAQRTSGSNEQFF.

This clonotype was counted between two and nine times. V gene TRBV29-1 combines with J gene TRBJ2-2; D call uncertain. Germline-derived CDR1 and CDR2 are SQVTM and ANQGSEA. The V gene lost 6 bases and the J gene lost 3 bases, with 11 bases spanning the gap. The CDR3 contains 13 residues. In DNA form, the CDR3 reads TGCAGCGTGCGAGAGTTCGACACCGGGGAGCTGTTTTTT. Its protein product is CSVREFDTGELFF.

This clonotype was seen more than once but under ten times. The chain employs TRBV6-1 and TRBJ2-1; 9 bases fit TRBD1. The trim removed 6 bases at V and 1 base at J, leaving 4 bases unmatched. CDR3 length equals 15 residues. In germline, CDR1 is MNHNS, CDR2 SASEGT. CDR3 DNA: TGTGCCAGCAGAGACAGGGGGGGGTCCTACAATGAGCAGTTCTTC. Translation gives CASRDRGGSYNEQFF.

V is TRBV27 and J is TRBJ2-1; D unresolved. The V gene lost 3 bases and the J gene lost 5 bases, with 11 bases spanning the gap. CDR3 length: 14 residues. Germline V gene data show CDR1 as MNHEY and CDR2 as SMNVEV (reference sequence). In nucleotides, the CDR3 is TGTGCCAGCAGTTTGTGGGCCGGGCACAATGAGCAGTTCTTC. This gives the protein CASSLWAGHNEQFF.

This clonotype was observed a few times. The rearrangement links TRBV20-1 to TRBJ2-7; the match to TRBD1 covers 8 bases. J lost 2 bases, V lost 0 bases, and 6 bases had no gene match. CDR1 and CDR2 from the germline V gene are DFQATT and SNEGSKA (reference sequence). The CDR3 is 15 residues long. In DNA, the CDR3 is TGCAGTGCTAGAGATCTAAACAGGGGGACCTACGAGCAGTACTTC. This translates into CSARDLNRGTYEQYF.

V and J are TRBV27 and TRBJ2-4; TRBD1 matches 7 bases. Germline CDR1 and CDR2: MNHEY and SMNVEV (reference sequence). Trimming took 4 bases from V and 2 from J; bases not matched to a gene: 11. The CDR3 spans 17 residues. The CDR3 nucleotides read TGTGCCAGCAGTTCAGTCCTCTTACAGGGGTCCAAAAACATTCAGTACTTC. Protein: CASSSVLLQGSKNIQYF.

This clonotype has a count of ten or more. The genes are TRBV29-1 and TRBJ2-7; D might be TRBD1 (5 bases). The CDR3 extends over 12 amino acids. The V gene lost 6 bases and the J gene lost 1 base, with 10 bases spanning the gap. The V gene's germline CDR1 is SQVTM and CDR2 ANQGSEA. CDR3 loop: CSVETGSYEQYF. In DNA, the CDR3 is TGCAGCGTGGAAACAGGATCCTACGAGCAGTACTTC.

In its sample, this clonotype was seen a few times. The chain carries TRBV7-2 and TRBJ1-1; D is perhaps TRBD1 (6 bases). CDR3 size: 14 residues. Trimming shortened V by 7 bases and J by 4 bases, and 16 bases separated the two germline ends. Germline CDR1 and CDR2: SGHTA and FQGNSA. DNA of the CDR3: TGTGCCAGCATATATGAGGGGGTTGGCACTGAAGCTTTCTTT. Translation gives CASIYEGVGTEAFF.

The rearrangement uses TRBV5-1 and TRBJ1-1; possibly TRBD1 for D (6 bases). In germline, CDR1 is SGHRS, CDR2 YFSETQ. The CDR3 length is 13 residues. V was clipped by 4 bases and J by 7 bases, with 14 bases between them. CDR3 loop: CASSLGQQGEAFF. The DNA of the CDR3 is TGCGCCAGCAGCCTAGGACAGCAAGGTGAAGCTTTCTTT.

This clonotype was counted only a few times. V and J are TRBV5-1 and TRBJ2-3, with D perhaps TRBD2 (6 bases). V was cut by 4 bases and J by 3 bases, with 12 bases left in between. This CDR3 comprises 14 residues. Germline lookup yields CDR1 SGHRS and CDR2 YFSETQ. CDR3 loop: CASSGYSGTDTQYF. The CDR3 bases are TGCGCCAGCAGCGGCTATAGCGGAACAGATACGCAGTATTTT.

This clonotype was seen at least ten times. The chain has TRBV6-5 and TRBJ2-3, with 10 positions matching TRBD2. The CDR3 totals 19 residues. The ends lost 2 bases at V and 2 bases at J; junction bases unmatched: 13. Looked up from germline, CDR1 is MNHEY and CDR2 is SVGAGI. CDR3: CASSYGRLAGGLFTDTQYF. As DNA, the CDR3 is TGTGCCAGCAGTTACGGAAGACTAGCGGGCGGGCTATTCACAGATACGCAGTATTTT.

The chain combines TRBV20-1 with TRBJ2-2; 10 nucleotides match TRBD1. The CDR3 extends over 14 amino acids. V was pared by 6 bases and J by 3 bases, with 4 bases of the junction left unmatched. CDR1 and CDR2 from the germline V gene are DFQATT and SNEGSKA (reference sequence). The CDR3 spells CSAEGTGDTGELFF. CDR3 DNA: TGCAGTGCGGAAGGGACAGGGGACACCGGGGAGCTGTTTTTT.

The genes are TRBV11-2 and TRBJ2-5; 12 nucleotides align to TRBD2. Germline V gene lookup returns CDR1 SGHAT and CDR2 FQNNGV. The CDR3 has 17 amino acids. J lost 6 bases, V lost 6 bases, and 14 bases had no gene match. In DNA form, the CDR3 reads TGTGCCAGCAGACCAACTAGCGGGGGGCTGGGGACAAAGACCCAGTACTTC. Its translation: CASRPTSGGLGTKTQYF.

The rearrangement joins TRBV4-3 to TRBJ1-1; a weak D match, TRBD1 (5 bases). CDR1 is LGHNA, CDR2 YSLEER, per germline. The V end was cut by 1 base, the J end by 10 bases, with 16 bases between. This CDR3 spans 14 amino acids. The CDR3 sequence is CASSQGPGSGGAFF. DNA of the CDR3: TGCGCCAGCAGCCAAGGTCCAGGGAGTGGTGGAGCTTTCTTT.

This clonotype has only a few counts. The CDR3 here is CASSSTGFIGYADTQYF. The CDR3 DNA reads as TGTGCCAGCAGCTCGACAGGGTTTATCGGTTACGCAGATACGCAGTATTTT. The chain recombines TRBV7-9 with TRBJ2-3, with TRBD1 matching 7 bases. V trimming: 4 bases; J trimming: 4 bases; junction bases outside the gene matches: 14. This CDR3 spans 17 amino acids. CDR1 is SEHNR and CDR2 is FQNEAQ in the germline V gene (reference sequence).

The chain joins TRBV20-1 to TRBJ2-5; 8 nucleotides align to TRBD2. Germline CDR1 DFQATT, CDR2 SNEGSKA (reference sequence). The V segment lost 5 bases and the J segment 5 bases; nucleotides outside the gene matches: 13. The CDR3 spans 15 residues. As DNA, the CDR3 is TGCAGTGCTGGGGGGCGGGGGGATTCGTTGGAGACCCAGTACTTC. Translating gives CSAGGRGDSLETQYF.

The chain has TRBV6-1 and TRBJ2-1, with 7 bases aligning to TRBD2. The CDR3 is 18 residues long. J was trimmed by 0 bases and V by 6 bases; bases with no gene match: 14. The germline gives CDR1 MNHNS, CDR2 SASEGT. The CDR3 loop is CASSRDLTSAYSYNEQFF. The CDR3 nucleotides are TGTGCCAGCAGCCGGGACCTCACTAGCGCCTACTCCTACAATGAGCAGTTCTTC.